These 12 T cell receptor beta chains share one sample of origin, sequenced in a study of blood T cell repertoires in COVID-19. TCRdb keeps only in-frame clones here, not all; method: immunoSEQ multiplex PCR. The sample carries more than 150,000 clones, 89% recorded once. Sequenced input: peripheral blood. The receptors originated from a man aged 40-49 years with acute or convalescent COVID-19.

The V gene is TRBV5-4, the J gene TRBJ2-5, with D possibly TRBD1 on 6 matching bases. CDR1 and CDR2 from the germline V gene are SGHNT and YYREEE (reference sequence). With 1 base removed from V and 4 bases from J, the gap between germline ends came to 14 bases. The CDR3 loop spans 15 amino acids. The CDR3 region is CASSLYRGRGETQYF. CDR3 in DNA: TGTGCCAGCAGCTTGTACCGGGGCAGGGGAGAGACCCAGTACTTC.

This clone was seen a few times. This sequence joins TRBV7-2 and TRBJ1-1; D is uncertain. V gave up 3 bases and J gave up 4 bases, with 9 bases separating them. The CDR3 loop spans 13 amino acids. Germline CDR1 is SGHTA and CDR2 is FQGNSA. The CDR3 DNA is TGTGCCAGCAGCTTGATAGGGAGCACTGAAGCTTTCTTT. Translation: CASSLIGSTEAFF.

The chain links TRBV11-2 to TRBJ1-3; tentative D call: TRBD1 (6 bases). Trimming stripped 5 bases from V and 0 bases from J, with 11 bases between. There are 15 residues in the CDR3. Looked up from germline, CDR1 is SGHAT and CDR2 is FQNNGV. The CDR3 loop reads CASSQTGYSGNTIYF. The CDR3 nucleotides read TGTGCCAGCAGCCAAACAGGGTACTCTGGAAACACCATATATTTT.

This chain joins TRBV11-2 and TRBJ1-1; no definite D call. Germline V gene data show CDR1 as SGHAT and CDR2 as FQNNGV. V gave up 5 bases and J gave up 1 base, with 14 bases separating them. The CDR3 totals 15 residues. The CDR3 reads CASSLPPGPNTEAFF. DNA for the CDR3: TGTGCCAGCAGCCTCCCCCCGGGTCCGAACACTGAAGCTTTCTTT.

This chain links TRBV7-2 with TRBJ2-1; D remains ambiguous. The CDR3 has 15 amino acids. Trimming took off 3 bases at V and 1 base at J, with 10 bases between the two ends. Germline V gene data show CDR1 as SGHTA and CDR2 as FQGNSA. Written as DNA, the CDR3 is TGTGCCAGCAGCTTGCCCCCGGTTTCCTACAATGAGCAGTTCTTC. Translating gives CASSLPPVSYNEQFF. Complete variable domain (other parts from reference TRBV7-2 and TRBJ2-1): GAGVSQSPSNKVTEKGKDVELRCDPISGHTALYWYRQSLGQGLEFLIYFQGNSAPDKSGLPSDRFSAERTGGSVSTLTIQRTQQEDSAVYLCASSLPPVSYNEQFFGPGTRLTVL.

The chain joins TRBV5-6 to TRBJ1-1; 9 positions match TRBD1. Per germline, CDR1 SGHDT and CDR2 YYEEEE. The CDR3 is 14 residues long. The V gene end was trimmed by 3 bases and the J gene end by 5 bases; junction bases not matched to a gene: 5. CDR3 region: CASSSGQGLTEAFF. The DNA of the CDR3 is TGTGCCAGCAGCTCGGGACAGGGTCTGACTGAAGCTTTCTTT.

As regards this clone: This specimen includes other DNA sequences encoding the same CDR3. This sequence joins TRBV5-1 and TRBJ2-5; maybe TRBD1 (6 bases). This CDR3 spans 14 amino acids. Trimming stripped 4 bases from V and 2 bases from J, with 12 bases between. Germline assignment: CDR1 SGHRS and CDR2 YFSETQ. The CDR3 DNA is TGCGCCAGCAGCCTACAGGGCCCACAAGAGACCCAGTACTTC. As protein: CASSLQGPQETQYF.

The chain combines TRBV5-1 with TRBJ2-2; D is perhaps TRBD2 (5 bases). The germline V gene has CDR1 SGHRS and CDR2 YFSETQ. Trimming left V 0 bases short and J 2 bases short, with 8 bases between. The CDR3 totals 15 residues. CDR3 sequence (DNA): TGCGCCAGCAGCTTGGTTGGGAGCAACACCGGGGAGCTGTTTTTT. It yields the protein CASSLVGSNTGELFF.

The genes are TRBV7-2 and TRBJ2-3; D is perhaps TRBD1 (6 bases). V lost 1 base to trimming and J lost 5 bases, with 13 bases between them. Germline CDR1 SGHTA, CDR2 FQGNSA. The CDR3 loop spans 15 amino acids. The CDR3 DNA reads as TGTGCCAGCAGCTTAGTTGGGGGCGAGGGAGATACGCAGTATTTT. Protein product: CASSLVGGEGDTQYF.

CDR3 residues: CASSEGLAGLQETQYF. CDR3 bases: TGTGCCAGCAGTGAGGGACTAGCGGGGCTCCAAGAGACCCAGTACTTC. The chain employs TRBV2 and TRBJ2-5, with 13 bases fitting TRBD2. The trim removed 3 bases at V and 1 base at J, leaving 2 bases unmatched. The germline CDR1 and CDR2 sequences are SNHLY and FYNNEI. CDR3 length: 16 residues.

This chain connects TRBV18 to TRBJ1-2; 10 bases align to TRBD1. The V gene's germline CDR1 is KGHSH and CDR2 LQKENI. This CDR3 region has 16 residues. Germline trimming cut 6 bases from V and 4 bases from J; bases unmatched to any gene: 11. Written as DNA, the CDR3 is TGTGCCAGCTCGCCGACAGGGGGCGCGTCGCTCTATGGCTACACCTTC. This sequence encodes CASSPTGGASLYGYTF.

The genes are TRBV7-2 and TRBJ1-6; a weak D match, TRBD1 (5 bases). This CDR3 is built from 15 residues. V was pared by 5 bases and J by 8 bases, with 16 bases between. Germline CDR1 SGHTA, CDR2 FQGNSA. The CDR3 DNA is TGTGCCAGCAGCCAACTCTCAGGGCTTGATTCACCCCTCCACTTT. It codes for CASSQLSGLDSPLHF.